The 22 T cell receptor beta chains reported below all come from one sample, sequenced in a study of cytomegalovirus exposure and HLA in healthy donors. The PCR employed 60 Vbeta primers together with 13 Jbeta primers. TCRdb keeps only in-frame clones here, not all; method: immunoSEQ multiplex PCR. The sample has over 95,000 clones, 74% seen once. Input material: PBMCs. The source of these receptors is a human donor in good health.

V gene TRBV5-1 combines with J gene TRBJ2-2; weak D call: TRBD2 (5 bases). Germline loops: CDR1 SGHRS, CDR2 YFSETQ. V shed 5 bases and J shed 5 bases, with 16 bases lying between them. The CDR3 totals 15 residues. The CDR3 protein is CASRSLSAGTGELFF. In DNA, the CDR3 is TGCGCCAGCAGGTCTCTCTCCGCGGGTACCGGGGAGCTGTTTTTT.

The CDR3, as DNA: TGTGCCAGCAGCTGGGGGGGCCTTATGTCCGGGGAGCTGTTTTTT. It is translated as CASSWGGLMSGELFF. The chain recombines TRBV5-5 with TRBJ2-2; maybe TRBD2 (7 bases). V lost 3 bases and J lost 6, with 15 bases in between. The CDR3 extends over 15 amino acids. Germline loops: CDR1 SGHKS, CDR2 YYEKEE (reference sequence).

The chain recombines TRBV9 with TRBJ2-1; D remains unclear. This CDR3 has 12 residues. Germline values: CDR1 SGDLS, CDR2 YYNGEE. The V gene lost 0 bases and the J gene lost 8 bases, with 6 bases spanning the gap. In nucleotides, the CDR3 is TGTGCCAGCAGCGTAGGAGGCTATGAGCAGTTCTTC. It encodes CASSVGGYEQFF. Together with reference TRBV9 and TRBJ2-1, the CDR3 gives the full variable domain: DSGVTQTPKHLITATGQRVTLRCSPRSGDLSVYWYQQSLDQGLQFLIQYYNGEERAKGNILERFSAQQFPDLHSELNLSSLELGDSALYFCASSVGGYEQFFGPGTRLTVL.

This chain links TRBV6-6 with TRBJ1-5; the D gene is possibly TRBD1 (6 bases). The germline V gene has CDR1 MNHNY and CDR2 SVGAGI (reference sequence). The CDR3 covers 13 residues. V was clipped by 6 bases and J by 5 bases, with 11 bases between them. The CDR3 protein is CASRHRDYQPQHF. CDR3 DNA: TGTGCCAGCAGACACAGGGATTATCAGCCCCAGCATTTT.

The chain uses TRBV15 and TRBJ1-5, with no clear D. Germline CDR1 and CDR2: LNHNV and YYDKDF (reference sequence). The CDR3 is 14 residues long. The V end lost 3 bases, the J end lost 4 bases, and 10 bases lay between the germline ends. CDR3 DNA: TGTGCCACCAGCAGCGGAACAGTTAATCAGCCCCAGCATTTT. It is translated as CATSSGTVNQPQHF.

The CDR3: CASSYGQREETQYF. CDR3 DNA sequence: TGTGCCAGCAGCTATGGACAGAGGGAAGAGACCCAGTACTTC. The genes are TRBV5-4 and TRBJ2-5; D is perhaps TRBD1 (6 bases). From germline, CDR1 is SGHNT and CDR2 YYREEE (reference sequence). V was shortened by 3 bases and J by 3 bases, with 12 bases between the two germline ends. The CDR3 is 14 amino acids.

This chain uses TRBV14 with TRBJ1-3, with D perhaps matching TRBD1 (5 bases). Germline CDR1 and CDR2: SGHDN and FVKESK. The CDR3 extends over 15 amino acids. V was clipped by 1 base and J by 0 bases, with 7 bases between them. CDR3 in DNA: TGTGCCAGCAGCCAAGTAAGGGGCTCTGGAAACACCATATATTTT. It specifies CASSQVRGSGNTIYF. Together with reference TRBV14 and TRBJ1-3, the CDR3 gives the full variable domain: EAGVTQFPSHSVIEKGQTVTLRCDPISGHDNLYWYRRVMGKEIKFLLHFVKESKQDESGMPNNRFLAERTGGTYSTLKVQPAELEDSGVYFCASSQVRGSGNTIYFGEGSWLTVV.

V usage is TRBV5-1 and J usage is TRBJ1-1; D gene uncertain. The ends were cut back, 0 bases at V and 0 bases at J, with 6 bases in the middle. This CDR3 has 14 residues. The germline CDR1 and CDR2 sequences are SGHRS and YFSETQ. CDR3 sequence (DNA): TGCGCCAGCAGCTTGGTGGCAATGAACACTGAAGCTTTCTTT. It encodes CASSLVAMNTEAFF.

The rearrangement links TRBV19 to TRBJ1-2; TRBD1 might be the D (5 bases). CDR1 LNHDA and CDR2 SQIVND come from the germline V gene (reference sequence). Trimming left V 5 bases short and J 7 bases short, with 20 bases between. This CDR3 region has 15 residues. The CDR3 nucleotides read TGTGCCAGTAGTCCCCAAGGACACCAGTTGGGTGGCTACACCTTC. Protein sequence: CASSPQGHQLGGYTF.

This rearrangement joins TRBV28 to TRBJ1-2; TRBD1 aligns across 7 bases. V shed 5 bases and J 4 bases; nucleotides not matched to a gene: 13. From germline, CDR1 is MDHEN and CDR2 SYDVKM. This CDR3 spans 16 amino acids. CDR3 sequence: CASSPQTGLGGYGYTF. Written as DNA, the CDR3 is TGTGCCAGCAGTCCTCAGACAGGGTTGGGCGGCTATGGCTACACCTTC.

V is TRBV5-4 and J is TRBJ2-3; D remains unclear. The CDR3 is made up of 15 amino acids. Trimming took off 0 bases at V and 1 base at J, with 9 bases between the two ends. CDR1 is SGHNT and CDR2 is YYREEE in the germline V gene (reference sequence). CDR3 region: CASSLGQLGTDTQYF. The CDR3 bases are TGTGCCAGCAGCTTGGGACAATTAGGCACAGATACGCAGTATTTT. Full variable domain (rest looked up from reference TRBV5-4 and TRBJ2-3): ETGVTQSPTHLIKTRGQQVTLRCSSQSGHNTVSWYQQALGQGPQFIFQYYREEENGRGNFPPRFSGLQFPNYSSELNVNALELDDSALYLCASSLGQLGTDTQYFGPGTRLTVL.

This clone was detected only once. This chain links TRBV2 with TRBJ2-2; 10 bases match TRBD1. Germline V gene lookup returns CDR1 SNHLY and CDR2 FYNNEI. The J segment lost 4 bases and the V segment lost 6 bases, leaving 11 bases of the junction unmatched. The CDR3 runs 17 residues. The CDR3 reads CASSGQGGDLRTGELFF. In DNA, the CDR3 is TGTGCCAGCAGCGGACAGGGGGGGGACCTCCGCACCGGGGAGCTGTTTTTT.

This rearrangement joins TRBV30 to TRBJ1-6, with a tentative D call TRBD1 (6 bases). The CDR3 length is 14 residues. The germline V gene has CDR1 GTSNPN and CDR2 SVGIG (reference sequence). Between the trimmed V and J ends, which lost 1 base and 7 bases, there was a span of 11 bases. The CDR3 bases are TGTGCCTGGAGTGGACAGGTCCGCAATTCACCCCTCCACTTT. It is translated as CAWSGQVRNSPLHF.

This clone has just a few counts. The CDR3 DNA is TGTGCCAGCAGTCTCAGGGGGCGACTGGGAAACACCATATATTTT. Its protein is CASSLRGRLGNTIYF. This chain connects TRBV28 to TRBJ1-3; 8 bases are shared with TRBD1. CDR3 length: 15 residues. Germline trimming cut 5 bases from V and 4 bases from J; bases unmatched to any gene: 7. Germline values: CDR1 MDHEN, CDR2 SYDVKM.

The V and J genes are TRBV6-5 and TRBJ2-7; the D gene is possibly TRBD2 (5 bases). CDR1 and CDR2 (germline): MNHEY, SVGAGI. Trimming pared 0 bases from V and 12 bases from J, leaving 12 bases between. This CDR3 is built from 12 residues. CDR3: CASSYSGDLLYF. CDR3 coding DNA: TGTGCCAGCAGTTACTCGGGAGATCTGCTGTACTTC.

This chain uses TRBV4-3 with TRBJ1-4, with D uncertain. Looked up from germline, CDR1 is LGHNA and CDR2 is YSLEER. V shed 1 base and J shed 6 bases, with 12 bases lying between them. The length of the CDR3 is 15 residues. The CDR3 DNA follows: TGCGCCAGCAGCCAAGCCCCATTTGTGTATGAAAAACTGTTTTTT. Protein product: CASSQAPFVYEKLFF.

CDR3: CASRSPGNTIYF. The CDR3 DNA is TGTGCCAGCAGAAGCCCTGGAAACACCATATATTTT. The V and J genes are TRBV28 and TRBJ1-3; D call uncertain. The CDR3 has 12 residues. Germline values: CDR1 MDHEN, CDR2 SYDVKM. With 6 bases removed from V and 2 bases from J, the gap between germline ends came to 5 bases. The entire variable domain, with the rest obtained from reference TRBV28 and TRBJ1-3, is as follows: DVKVTQSSRYLVKRTGEKVFLECVQDMDHENMFWYRQDPGLGLRLIYFSYDVKMKEKGDIPEGYSVSREKKERFSLILESASTNQTSMYLCASRSPGNTIYFGEGSWLTVV.

The chain recombines TRBV6-5 with TRBJ2-1; 8 bases fit TRBD1. Looked up from germline, CDR1 is MNHEY and CDR2 is SVGAGI. The V and J ends lost 0 bases and 1 base, in that order; junction bases with no gene match: 2. The CDR3 is 16 residues long. CDR3 DNA sequence: TGTGCCAGCAGTTACTCAACAGGGGGGTCCTACAATGAGCAGTTCTTC. Amino acids: CASSYSTGGSYNEQFF.

The rearrangement joins TRBV5-1 to TRBJ2-3, with unresolved D. CDR3 length equals 14 residues. Germline assignment: CDR1 SGHRS and CDR2 YFSETQ. The V gene lost 3 bases and the J gene lost 4 bases, with 12 bases spanning the gap. CDR3: CASSSFTLSDTQYF. For the CDR3, the DNA is TGCGCCAGCAGCTCTTTCACCCTATCAGATACGCAGTATTTT.

This clone was detected only a few times. In the same sample, other DNA sequences code for this CDR3. J is TRBJ1-4 and V is TRBV6-5; 7 nucleotides agree with TRBD1. The CDR3 contains 13 residues. The junction had 2 bases not matched to a gene; V was cut back by 6 bases and J by 4 bases. Per germline, CDR1 MNHEY and CDR2 SVGAGI. The CDR3 spells CASSYRGNEKLFF. CDR3 in DNA: TGTGCCAGCAGCTACAGGGGTAATGAAAAACTGTTTTTT.

The chain links TRBV18 to TRBJ2-7, with D perhaps TRBD1 (6 bases). The V and J ends lost 4 bases and 7 bases respectively, with 14 bases between them. Germline V gene data show CDR1 as KGHSH and CDR2 as LQKENI. The CDR3 is 13 residues long. The CDR3 region is CASSRADRGEQYF. CDR3 DNA sequence: TGTGCCAGCTCACGAGCGGACAGAGGGGAGCAGTACTTC.

The chain carries TRBV28 and TRBJ1-4; D perhaps matches TRBD1 (5 bases). The CDR3 sequence is 14 residues long. In germline, CDR1 is MDHEN, CDR2 SYDVKM. The V end was cut by 3 bases, the J end by 8 bases, with 13 bases between. The CDR3 loop is CASSFQGSGEKLFF. The CDR3 DNA sequence: TGTGCCAGCAGTTTTCAGGGTTCGGGCGAAAAACTGTTTTTT.